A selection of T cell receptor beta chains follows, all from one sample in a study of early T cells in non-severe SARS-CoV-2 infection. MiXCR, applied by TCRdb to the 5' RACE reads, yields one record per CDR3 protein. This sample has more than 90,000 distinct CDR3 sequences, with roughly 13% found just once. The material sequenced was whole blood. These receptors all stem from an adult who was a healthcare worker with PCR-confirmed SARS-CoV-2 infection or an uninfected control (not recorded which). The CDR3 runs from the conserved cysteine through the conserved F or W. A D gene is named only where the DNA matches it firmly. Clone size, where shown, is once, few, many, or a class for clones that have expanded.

CASSSRTGGGTGELFF TGTGCCAGCAGCTCTCGGACAGGGGGCGGCACCGGGGAGCTGTTTTTT TRBJ2-2 TRBD1 TRBV11-3 many
CASRGFGTDTQYF TGTGCCAGCAGAGGGTTCGGAACAGATACGCAGTATTTT TRBJ2-3 - TRBV9 -
CASSLWTGGNEQFF TGCGCCAGCAGCTTGTGGACAGGGGGCAATGAGCAGTTCTTC TRBJ2-1 TRBD1 TRBV5-1 few
CASSQSAQETQYF TGTGCCAGCAGCCAATCGGCTCAAGAGACCCAGTACTTC TRBJ2-5 - TRBV4-2 few
CASSNRPRGNTEAFF TGTGCCAGCAGCAACAGGCCAAGGGGCAACACTGAAGCTTTCTTT TRBJ1-1 - TRBV7-8 -
CASSLGTGRWGETQYF TGTGCCAGCAGCTTAGGAACAGGGCGCTGGGGGGAGACCCAGTACTTC TRBJ2-5 - TRBV7-2 few
CASSSGGGGNTQYF TGTGCCAGCAGTTCCGGTGGGGGGGGAAATACGCAGTATTTT TRBJ2-3 TRBD2 TRBV28 few
CASSLSGGEGQPQHF TGTGCCAGCAGCTTATCAGGGGGCGAGGGTCAGCCCCAGCATTTT TRBJ1-5 TRBD1 TRBV7-9 -
CASSVAGSSTDTQYF TGTGCCAGCAGCGTAGCTGGCTCAAGCACAGATACGCAGTATTTT TRBJ2-3 - TRBV9 few
CSAKRGQAEYYEQYF TGCAGTGCCAAACGAGGACAGGCAGAGTACTACGAGCAGTACTTC TRBJ2-7 TRBD1 TRBV20-1 many
CASSQERAGNQPQHF TGCGCCAGCAGCCAAGAAAGAGCAGGCAATCAGCCCCAGCATTTT TRBJ1-5 - TRBV4-3 few
CASSVTSGGSGELFF TGTGCCAGCAGTGTGACTAGCGGGGGATCCGGGGAGCTGTTTTTT TRBJ2-2 TRBD2 TRBV28 -
CASSLGRDNSPLHF TGTGCCAGCAGCTTAGGACGGGATAATTCACCCCTCCACTTT TRBJ1-6 - TRBV7-2 -
CASSFDGTGTYEQYF TGTGCCAGCAGTTTTGACGGGACAGGGACCTACGAGCAGTACTTC TRBJ2-7 TRBD1 TRBV6-5 few
CASSFSENSPLHF TGTGCCAGCAGCTTCTCTGAGAACTCACCCCTCCACTTT TRBJ1-6 - TRBV7-2 -
CASSLPGSPDTQYF TGTGCCAGCAGCTTACCGGGGTCCCCGGATACGCAGTATTTT TRBJ2-3 - TRBV11-2 few
CSVAQGSEKLFF TGCAGCGTTGCACAGGGGAGTGAAAAACTGTTTTTT TRBJ1-4 TRBD1 TRBV29-1 few
CASSRDTTTEAFF TGTGCCAGCAGCCGGGACACAACTACTGAAGCTTTCTTT TRBJ1-1 - TRBV6-5 many
CASSLRTSGVDEQFF TGTGCCAGCAGCCTACGGACTAGCGGGGTTGATGAGCAGTTCTTC TRBJ2-1 TRBD2 TRBV7-9 once
CASSQSPGTQETQYF TGTGCCAGCAGCCAATCCCCCGGGACCCAAGAGACCCAGTACTTC TRBJ2-5 - TRBV5-4 many
CASTPAVGGQGSYNEQFF TGTGCCAGCACCCCAGCGGTGGGAGGACAGGGTTCCTACAATGAGCAGTTCTTC TRBJ2-1 TRBD1 TRBV7-6 -
CASKGQPYNEQFF TGTGCCAGTAAGGGACAACCCTACAATGAGCAGTTCTTC TRBJ2-1 - TRBV11-2 few
CASSLAAPNTGELFF TGTGCCAGCAGCTTGGCAGCACCGAACACCGGGGAGCTGTTTTTT TRBJ2-2 - TRBV5-4 few
CASSPPTTIWRSGGYTF TGTGCCAGCTCACCACCTACGACCATTTGGAGGTCAGGAGGCTACACCTTC TRBJ1-2 - TRBV18 few
CASSFDRGTDTQYF TGCGCCAGCAGCTTTGACAGGGGCACAGATACGCAGTATTTT TRBJ2-3 TRBD1 TRBV5-1 many
CASRVTSSTEAFF TGCGCCAGCAGGGTTACAAGCAGCACTGAAGCTTTCTTT TRBJ1-1 - TRBV10-1 many
CASSPRGPGETQYF TGTGCTAGCAGCCCGAGGGGACCGGGGGAGACCCAGTACTTC TRBJ2-5 - TRBV7-7 -
CASSAARFGTDTQYF TGTGCCAGCAGCGCAGCTAGGTTTGGCACAGATACGCAGTATTTT TRBJ2-3 - TRBV7-9 few
CASSPRRGGRNNEQFF TGTGCCAGCAGCCCCCGCCGGGGGGGGCGCAACAATGAGCAGTTCTTC TRBJ2-1 TRBD2 TRBV11-3 many
CASRTPGYEQPQHF TGTGCCAGCCGAACTCCTGGGTATGAGCAGCCCCAGCATTTT TRBJ1-5 - TRBV19 -
CASSQGGTAKNIQYF TGTGCCAGCAGCCAAGGGGGAACAGCCAAAAACATTCAGTACTTC TRBJ2-4 - TRBV3-1 many